The 3 T cell receptor beta chains below come from one sample, sequenced in a study of cytomegalovirus exposure and HLA in healthy donors. Both 60 Vbeta primers and 13 Jbeta primers went into the PCR. Produced via immunoSEQ multiplex PCR; TCRdb's table is partial and in-frame only. Among over 100,000 clones listed, 76% were seen once. Source material: PBMCs. The receptors were sampled from a woman aged 40 to 50 in good health and CMV-seropositive.

The chain couples TRBV9 to TRBJ2-5; 10 bases map to TRBD2. J gave up 4 bases and V 4 bases, and 7 bases lay outside the gene matches. The germline gives CDR1 SGDLS, CDR2 YYNGEE. CDR3 length: 15 residues. CDR3: CASSSSGGDGETQYF. The CDR3 DNA reads as TGTGCCAGCAGCTCAAGCGGGGGGGACGGAGAGACCCAGTACTTC. Supplemented by reference TRBV9 and TRBJ2-5, the full variable domain reads DSGVTQTPKHLITATGQRVTLRCSPRSGDLSVYWYQQSLDQGLQFLIQYYNGEERAKGNILERFSAQQFPDLHSELNLSSLELGDSALYFCASSSSGGDGETQYFGPGTRLLVL.

The rearrangement joins TRBV9 to TRBJ1-6, with a tentative D call TRBD1 (6 bases). CDR3 length: 16 residues. The V gene lost 4 bases and the J gene lost 5 bases, with 16 bases spanning the gap. The germline gives CDR1 SGDLS, CDR2 YYNGEE. The CDR3 loop is CASSPSRTVHNSPLHF. CDR3 coding DNA: TGTGCCAGCAGCCCTTCCCGGACAGTCCATAATTCACCCCTCCACTTT.

The chain joins TRBV29-1 to TRBJ1-2; tentatively, D is TRBD1 (5 bases). V was pared by 4 bases and J by 5 bases, with 20 bases between. Germline values: CDR1 SQVTM, CDR2 ANQGSEA. The CDR3 consists of 15 residues. DNA of the CDR3: TGCAGCGTTGTTTCGGGGGGGGTAAGAGGTTATGGCTACACCTTC. This gives the protein CSVVSGGVRGYGYTF.